This T cell receptor beta chain was sequenced during a study of identical twins' blood T cells. Notes on the study in general: Shared CDR3 clonotype counts between two donors mainly tracked the product of their cloneset sizes, twins included. Twin repertoire similarity may partly reflect shared environment.

There are a few counts of this clonotype. As yet, its antigen is unknown. Germline CDR1 reads SNHLY; CDR2 reads FYNNEI. The CDR3 has 14 amino acids. Sample barcodes were added at both library ends during cDNA synthesis. In TCRdb, the 5' RACE reads were re-called with MiXCR into one record per CDR3 protein. Of fewer than 450,000 distinct CDR3 sequences listed, roughly 28% were seen once; the top ten hold more than 5.5%. The receptor comes from a woman aged 18-55 years in good health. The sequenced material came from PBMCs. The chain couples TRBV2 to TRBJ2-7; 7 nucleotides line up with TRBD2. The CDR3 DNA follows: TGTGCTTCGTGGCTAGCGGTAAGCTCCTACGAGCAGTACTTC. This codes for CASWLAVSSYEQYF.